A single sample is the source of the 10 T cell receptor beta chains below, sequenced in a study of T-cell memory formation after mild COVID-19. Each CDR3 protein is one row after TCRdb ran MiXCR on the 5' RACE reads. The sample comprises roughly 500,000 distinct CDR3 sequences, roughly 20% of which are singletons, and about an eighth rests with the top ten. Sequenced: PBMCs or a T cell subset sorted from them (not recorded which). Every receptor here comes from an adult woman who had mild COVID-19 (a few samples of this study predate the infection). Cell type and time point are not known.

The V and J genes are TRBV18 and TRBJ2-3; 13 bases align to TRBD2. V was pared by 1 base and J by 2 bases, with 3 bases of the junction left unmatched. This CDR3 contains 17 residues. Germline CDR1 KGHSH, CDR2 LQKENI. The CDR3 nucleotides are TGTGCCAGCTCACCACGAGGACTAGCGGGGGTCACAGATACGCAGTATTTT. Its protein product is CASSPRGLAGVTDTQYF.

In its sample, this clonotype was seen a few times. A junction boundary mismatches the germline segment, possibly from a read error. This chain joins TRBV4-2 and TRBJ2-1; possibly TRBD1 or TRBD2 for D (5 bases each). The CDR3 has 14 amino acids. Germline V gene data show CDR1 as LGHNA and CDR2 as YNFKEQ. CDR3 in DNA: TGTGCCAGCAGCCAAGATCGGGACCCTATTTATAGGGTCTTC. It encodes CASSQDRDPIYRVF.

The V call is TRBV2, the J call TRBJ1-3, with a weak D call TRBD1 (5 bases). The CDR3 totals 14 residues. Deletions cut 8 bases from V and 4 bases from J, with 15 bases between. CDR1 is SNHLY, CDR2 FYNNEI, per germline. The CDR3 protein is CASGTNSRGNTIYF. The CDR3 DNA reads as TGTGCCAGCGGGACGAATTCGAGGGGAAACACCATATATTTT.

The CDR3 here is CASSTAHNEQFF. DNA of the CDR3: TGTGCCAGCAGTACAGCCCACAATGAGCAGTTCTTC. This chain uses TRBV7-9 with TRBJ2-1; D gene unclear. The CDR3 covers 12 residues. Germline loops: CDR1 SEHNR, CDR2 FQNEAQ (reference sequence). The V gene lost 6 bases and the J gene lost 5 bases, with 8 bases spanning the gap.

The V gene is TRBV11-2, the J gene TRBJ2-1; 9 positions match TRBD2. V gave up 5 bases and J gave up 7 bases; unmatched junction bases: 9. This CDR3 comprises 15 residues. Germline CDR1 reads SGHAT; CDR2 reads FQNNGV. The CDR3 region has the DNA TGTGCCAGCAGCCCCGACGTAGCGGGAGATAATGAGCAGTTCTTC. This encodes CASSPDVAGDNEQFF.

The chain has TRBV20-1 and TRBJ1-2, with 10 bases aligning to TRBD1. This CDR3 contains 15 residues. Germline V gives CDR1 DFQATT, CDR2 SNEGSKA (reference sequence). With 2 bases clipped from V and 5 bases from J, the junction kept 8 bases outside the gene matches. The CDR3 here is CSARTWTGGRYGYTF. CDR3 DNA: TGCAGTGCTAGAACATGGACAGGGGGACGGTATGGCTACACCTTC.

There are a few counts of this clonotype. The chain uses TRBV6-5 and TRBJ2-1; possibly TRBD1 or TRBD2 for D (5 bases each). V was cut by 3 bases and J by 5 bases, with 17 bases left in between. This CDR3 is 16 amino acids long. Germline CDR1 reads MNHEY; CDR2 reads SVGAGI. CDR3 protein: CASSYSLVRDHNEQFF. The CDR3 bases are TGTGCCAGCAGTTATTCTCTCGTAAGGGACCACAATGAGCAGTTCTTC.

The CDR3 DNA reads as TGCAGTGCTATCCAGGCGGTGCGCACAGATACGCAGTATTTT. This gives the protein CSAIQAVRTDTQYF. The V and J genes are TRBV20-1 and TRBJ2-3; D is undetermined. The CDR3 extends over 14 amino acids. V lost 4 bases and J 1 base, leaving 12 bases between the germline ends. Germline V gene data show CDR1 as DFQATT and CDR2 as SNEGSKA (reference sequence).

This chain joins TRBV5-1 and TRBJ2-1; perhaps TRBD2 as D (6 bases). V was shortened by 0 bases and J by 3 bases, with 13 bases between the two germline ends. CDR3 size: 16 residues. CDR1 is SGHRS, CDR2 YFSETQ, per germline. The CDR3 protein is CASSLGPAGLYNEQFF. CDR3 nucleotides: TGCGCCAGCAGCTTGGGTCCCGCGGGGCTCTACAATGAGCAGTTCTTC.

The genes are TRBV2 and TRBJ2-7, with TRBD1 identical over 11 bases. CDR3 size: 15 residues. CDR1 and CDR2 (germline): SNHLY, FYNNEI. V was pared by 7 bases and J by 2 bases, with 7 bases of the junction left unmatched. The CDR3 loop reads CASTPRDRGTYEQYF. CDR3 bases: TGTGCCAGCACCCCCCGGGACAGGGGGACCTACGAGCAGTACTTC.